This passage covers 30 T cell receptor beta chains from one sample sequenced in a study of vaccination and CD4 T cells after COVID-19. No antigen has been assigned to these receptors. Oncomine TCR Beta short-read sequencing was applied to DNA from cultured CD4+ T cells. TCRdb analysed the PCR reads with MiXCR anew, one entry per CDR3 protein. The sample contains 10,000 to 15,000 distinct CDR3 sequences, roughly 42% of which appear only once. Treatment indicated: roughly ten-day PBMC culture with coronavirus spike peptide pools or control peptides (ViraFEST assay). The sample here was cultured CD4+ T cells from blood, taken after SARS-CoV-2 vaccination. These receptors came from a human donor with COVID-19.

This chain connects TRBV7-9 to TRBJ1-3; a possible D gene is TRBD1 (6 bases). In germline, CDR1 is SEHNR, CDR2 FQNEAQ (reference sequence). The CDR3 sequence is 17 residues long. V lost 5 bases and J 0 bases, leaving 17 bases between the germline ends. The CDR3 sequence: CASSPEGRGPSGNTIYF. The CDR3 DNA sequence: TGTGCCAGCAGCCCCGAAGGGCGGGGGCCCTCTGGAAACACCATATATTTT.

The J gene is TRBJ1-2, the V gene TRBV19; D may be TRBD1 (5 bases). The CDR3 spans 14 residues. Germline-derived CDR1 and CDR2 are LNHDA and SQIVND (reference sequence). V lost 7 bases, J lost 1 base, and 13 bases lay in between. As DNA, the CDR3 is TGTGCCAGTACCAAAGCAGGACATAACTATGGCTACACCTTC. This translates into CASTKAGHNYGYTF.

The sample holds a few counts of this clonotype. The chain uses TRBV7-2 and TRBJ1-3; D is undetermined. The length of the CDR3 is 14 residues. The V gene's germline CDR1 is SGHTA and CDR2 FQGNSA. The V and J ends lost 0 bases and 2 bases respectively, with 5 bases between them. The CDR3 DNA reads as TGTGCCAGCAGCTTAGCTGGGGCTGGAAACACCATATATTTT. Translation gives CASSLAGAGNTIYF.

This clonotype occurred a few times. This CDR3 is CASSTPGPYGYTF. As DNA, the CDR3 is TGTGCCAGTAGTACCCCCGGCCCCTATGGCTACACCTTC. This chain uses TRBV19 with TRBJ1-2; D gene unclear. Germline CDR1 LNHDA, CDR2 SQIVND (reference sequence). V lost 4 bases to trimming and J lost 4 bases, with 10 bases between them. This CDR3 is built from 13 residues.

The gene calls are TRBV20-1 and TRBJ2-1, with a weak D call TRBD2 (6 bases). Trimming removed 5 bases at V and 3 bases at J, with 14 bases between. Germline CDR1 and CDR2: DFQATT and SNEGSKA (reference sequence). This CDR3 spans 14 amino acids. The CDR3 bases are TGCAGTGCTCCGACACCCGGGGGCTACAATGAGCAGTTCTTC. Amino acids: CSAPTPGGYNEQFF.

This clonotype was seen more than once but under ten times. CDR3 DNA: TGTGCCAGTAGGGACTACTACAATGAGCAGTTCTTC. Its translation is CASRDYYNEQFF. The rearrangement links TRBV19 to TRBJ2-1, with D perhaps TRBD2 (6 bases). Germline V lookup: CDR1 LNHDA, CDR2 SQIVND (reference sequence). The V end lost 6 bases, the J end lost 3 bases, and 6 bases lay between the germline ends. The CDR3 has 12 residues.

This chain connects TRBV18 to TRBJ1-2, with 8 bases matching TRBD1. CDR1 is KGHSH and CDR2 is LQKENI in the germline V gene. The CDR3 totals 15 residues. The junction had 12 bases not matched to a gene; V was cut back by 5 bases and J by 7 bases. The CDR3 nucleotides are TGTGCCAGCTCAACCTCCGGGACAGGAGGACCTGGCTACACCTTC. This encodes CASSTSGTGGPGYTF.

The chain is built from TRBV7-2 and TRBJ1-3, with D uncertain. CDR3 length equals 16 residues. Germline V lookup: CDR1 SGHTA, CDR2 FQGNSA. Trimming shortened V by 5 bases and J by 0 bases, and 14 bases separated the two germline ends. For the CDR3, the DNA is TGTGCCAGCAGCAGGACGGTGACCAACTCTGGAAACACCATATATTTT. It specifies CASSRTVTNSGNTIYF.

With respect to this clonotype: A read error may produce the germline difference seen at one junction end. This chain uses TRBV6-1 with TRBJ2-3; D may be TRBD2 (6 bases). Germline V gene lookup returns CDR1 MNHNS and CDR2 SASEGT. The CDR3 length is 15 residues. The DNA of the CDR3 is TGTGCCAGCAGCACCGGACTAATGGGCACAGATATGCAGTATTTT. Amino acids: CASSTGLMGTDMQYF.

V gene TRBV6-1 combines with J gene TRBJ1-2; TRBD1 matches at 7 bases. V dropped 6 bases and J dropped 5; count of bases not matched to a gene: 9. The CDR3 spans 14 residues. Germline assignment: CDR1 MNHNS and CDR2 SASEGT. The DNA of the CDR3 is TGTGCCAGCAGGCGACAGGGACTGGGTTATGGCTACACCTTC. Translation: CASRRQGLGYGYTF.

This clonotype was counted between two and nine times. One end of the junction does not line up with germline, which may come from a read error. V gene TRBV7-7 combines with J gene TRBJ2-1, with D hard to call. There are 14 residues in the CDR3. Germline V lookup: CDR1 SSHAT, CDR2 FNYEAQ (reference sequence). This CDR3 is CASSLEHGVNEQFF. In DNA form, the CDR3 reads TGTGCTAGCAGCTTAGAACATGGGGTGAATGAGCAGTTCTTC.

The V call is TRBV7-2, the J call TRBJ1-2, with a possible D match to TRBD1 (5 bases). Germline V gene sequence: CDR1 SGHTA, CDR2 FQGNSA. Trimming stripped 5 bases from V and 0 bases from J, with 16 bases between. The CDR3 is 16 amino acids. The CDR3 is CASSQGTAPANYGYTF. For the CDR3, the DNA is TGTGCCAGCAGCCAAGGGACCGCCCCTGCTAACTATGGCTACACCTTC. The full variable domain, completed using reference TRBV7-2 and TRBJ1-2, is GAGVSQSPSNKVTEKGKDVELRCDPISGHTALYWYRQSLGQGLEFLIYFQGNSAPDKSGLPSDRFSAERTGGSVSTLTIQRTQQEDSAVYLCASSQGTAPANYGYTFGSGTRLTVV.

This clonotype was detected only a few times. V and J are TRBV7-3 and TRBJ2-1; D gene ambiguous. The CDR3 loop spans 15 amino acids. Germline V gene lookup returns CDR1 SGHTA and CDR2 FQGTGA. The germline V and J ends were trimmed by 5 bases and 2 bases, with 13 bases remaining between them. The CDR3 nucleotides are TGTGCCAGCAGCGCCAGACTCGGAACCTACAATGAGCAGTTCTTC. Amino acids: CASSARLGTYNEQFF.

V gene TRBV20-1 combines with J gene TRBJ1-1, with a possible D match to TRBD1 (6 bases). V was shortened by 5 bases and J by 7 bases, with 17 bases between the two germline ends. Germline CDR1 reads DFQATT; CDR2 reads SNEGSKA (reference sequence). This CDR3 is 13 amino acids long. The DNA of the CDR3 is TGCAGTGCTCCGCATCGGACAGCGATTGAAGCTTTCTTT. It yields the protein CSAPHRTAIEAFF.

The chain combines TRBV12-3 or TRBV12-4 with TRBJ2-1, with 9 positions matching TRBD2. V lost 6 bases and J lost 6; bases outside the gene matches: 6. CDR3 length: 14 amino acids. The CDR3 protein is CASSSSGEFNEQFF. CDR3 bases: TGTGCCAGCAGCTCTAGCGGGGAGTTCAATGAGCAGTTCTTC.

The table lists this clonotype with a few counts. The rearrangement links TRBV6-1 to TRBJ1-5; a possible D gene is TRBD1 (5 bases). This CDR3 region has 13 residues. CDR1 and CDR2 (germline): MNHNS, SASEGT. The germline V and J ends were trimmed by 6 bases and 9 bases, with 15 bases remaining between them. For the CDR3, the DNA is TGTGCCAGCAGCCGGGACGGTAATAGGCCCCAGCATTTT. This sequence encodes CASSRDGNRPQHF.

The CDR3 is CASSGTGQETQYF. The CDR3 DNA reads as TGTGCCAGCAGTGGTACGGGCCAAGAGACCCAGTACTTC. The chain is built from TRBV6-1 and TRBJ2-5, with no clear D. CDR3 length equals 13 residues. Trimming cost V 4 bases and J 1 base, with 7 bases left between them. Germline V lookup: CDR1 MNHNS, CDR2 SASEGT.

This chain links TRBV7-8 with TRBJ2-5; the D gene is possibly TRBD1 (6 bases). Trimming pared 4 bases from V and 10 bases from J, leaving 16 bases between. Germline values: CDR1 SGHVS, CDR2 FQNEAQ. The CDR3 covers 13 residues. CDR3 nucleotide sequence: TGTGCCAGCAGCTCCCGACAGGCGATGGTCCAGTACTTC. Translation gives CASSSRQAMVQYF.

This clonotype came up a few times. This chain links TRBV27 with TRBJ1-2; perhaps TRBD1 as D (6 bases). Germline V gene data show CDR1 as MNHEY and CDR2 as SMNVEV (reference sequence). This CDR3 is 14 amino acids long. With 2 bases removed from V and 2 bases from J, the gap between germline ends came to 9 bases. The CDR3 DNA reads as TGTGCCAGCAGTTTAAGGGGGATGAACTATGGCTACACCTTC. It encodes CASSLRGMNYGYTF.

The V call is TRBV11-2, the J call TRBJ2-4; TRBD1 or TRBD2 may be the D gene (5 bases each). Germline CDR1 and CDR2: SGHAT and FQNNGV. The V end lost 5 bases, the J end lost 6 bases, and 17 bases lay between the germline ends. CDR3 size: 15 residues. The CDR3 DNA reads TGTGCCAGCAGCCCAGGGCTCGGGGTTGCAAACATTCAGTACTTC. Its translation: CASSPGLGVANIQYF.

This clonotype was found a few times. The chain combines TRBV6-2 or TRBV6-3 with TRBJ2-1; D might be TRBD2 (6 bases). Trimming stripped 10 bases from V and 1 base from J, with 14 bases between. Germline CDR1 reads MNHEY; CDR2 reads SVGEGT. The CDR3 consists of 14 residues. The CDR3 loop reads CATRAGGSYNEQFF. The CDR3 bases are TGTGCCACGAGAGCCGGGGGTTCCTACAATGAGCAGTTCTTC.

This clonotype has a handful of counts. The chain employs TRBV7-2 and TRBJ2-7; D not certain. The ends were cut back, 5 bases at V and 4 bases at J, with 12 bases in the middle. Germline CDR1 is SGHTA and CDR2 is FQGNSA. This CDR3 has 13 residues. The CDR3 sequence: CASSLPGPYEQYF. Here the CDR3 DNA reads TGTGCCAGCAGCCTTCCCGGCCCATACGAGCAGTACTTC.

This clonotype was observed once. One end of the junction is discordant with germline, which a read error may explain. The V gene is TRBV6-1, the J gene TRBJ2-7, with 7 bases fitting TRBD2. Germline CDR1 and CDR2: MNHNS and SASEGT. CDR3 length: 15 amino acids. The CDR3 nucleotides read TGTGCCAGCAGTGTATCAAGGTCGGGGGACTACGAGCGGTACTTC. It codes for CASSVSRSGDYERYF.

This chain connects TRBV30 to TRBJ2-2; 9 bases match TRBD1. Germline CDR1 is GTSNPN and CDR2 is SVGIG (reference sequence). Trimming at V came to 3 bases and at J to 2 bases, leaving 1 base not matched to a gene. The CDR3 extends over 14 amino acids. The CDR3 DNA follows: TGTGCCTGGAGGGGACAGGGCAACACCGGGGAGCTGTTTTTT. Protein product: CAWRGQGNTGELFF.

The chain uses TRBV5-6 and TRBJ2-7, with D possibly being TRBD1 (5 bases). With 3 bases removed from V and 0 bases from J, the gap between germline ends came to 19 bases. CDR3 size: 17 residues. Germline V gene data show CDR1 as SGHDT and CDR2 as YYEEEE. The chain's CDR3 is CASSSTESRVYSYEQYF. CDR3 sequence (DNA): TGTGCCAGCAGCTCAACCGAGAGCAGGGTGTACTCCTACGAGCAGTACTTC.

The chain joins TRBV7-3 to TRBJ2-1, with 9 bases lining up with TRBD2. The CDR3 runs to 16 residues. Germline CDR1 and CDR2: SGHTA and FQGTGA. The ends lost 4 bases at V and 7 bases at J; junction bases unmatched: 11. The CDR3 DNA sequence: TGTGCCAGCAGCTCGGCGAGGACTAGCGTCTGGAATGAGCAGTTCTTC. Translation gives CASSSARTSVWNEQFF.

This chain joins TRBV20-1 and TRBJ2-3; 10 bases map to TRBD1. The CDR3 runs 16 residues. Germline V CDR1 and CDR2: DFQATT, SNEGSKA (reference sequence). Germline trimming cut 4 bases from V and 5 bases from J; bases unmatched to any gene: 12. CDR3 region: CSATPRDRGGKDTQYF. CDR3 sequence (DNA): TGCAGTGCTACCCCCCGGGACAGGGGCGGGAAAGATACGCAGTATTTT.

CDR3 bases: TGCAGTGCTGTTACAAGCTGGGGCGAGCAGTACTTC. It codes for CSAVTSWGEQYF. This chain uses TRBV20-1 with TRBJ2-7; D is undetermined. Trimming pared 5 bases from V and 6 bases from J, leaving 14 bases between. There are 12 residues in the CDR3. Germline CDR1 is DFQATT and CDR2 is SNEGSKA (reference sequence).

The chain recombines TRBV11-2 with TRBJ2-7, with unresolved D. The CDR3 totals 11 residues. CDR1 and CDR2 (germline): SGHAT, FQNNGV. V was trimmed by 5 bases and J by 5 bases, leaving 7 bases between them. The CDR3 region is CASSPSHEQYF. CDR3 nucleotides: TGTGCCAGCAGCCCCTCTCACGAGCAGTACTTC.

This clonotype has just a few counts. This chain uses TRBV19 with TRBJ1-2; D unclear. The length of the CDR3 is 12 residues. Germline values: CDR1 LNHDA, CDR2 SQIVND (reference sequence). The V gene lost 5 bases and the J gene lost 8 bases, with 12 bases spanning the gap. The CDR3 loop is CASSPRHGGYTF. In DNA form, the CDR3 reads TGTGCCAGTAGTCCCAGACACGGGGGCTACACCTTC.